The 30 T cell receptor beta chains presented below share a single source sample, sequenced in a study of early T cells in non-severe SARS-CoV-2 infection. TCRdb re-analysed the 5' RACE reads in MiXCR, keeping a single row per CDR3 protein. The sample includes about 35,000 distinct CDR3 sequences, around 4.6% of them seen just once. The sample comprised whole blood. Receptors were obtained from an adult who was a healthcare worker with PCR-confirmed SARS-CoV-2 infection or an uninfected control (not recorded which).

This clonotype has at least ten counts. This chain uses TRBV30 with TRBJ2-3; D is unresolved. Germline V gives CDR1 GTSNPN, CDR2 SVGIG (reference sequence). V lost 1 base and J 5 bases, leaving 7 bases between the germline ends. The CDR3 consists of 12 residues. CDR3 sequence: CAWSEARDTQYF. Here the CDR3 DNA reads TGTGCCTGGAGTGAGGCTAGAGATACGCAGTATTTT.

This clonotype occurred many times. This chain joins TRBV9 and TRBJ2-3; D is possibly TRBD2 (7 bases). The CDR3 sequence is 16 residues long. Trimming took off 0 bases at V and 3 bases at J, with 14 bases between the two ends. Germline CDR1 and CDR2: SGDLS and YYNGEE. The CDR3 sequence: CASSVGGGAGTDTQYF. CDR3 DNA sequence: TGTGCCAGCAGCGTAGGTGGGGGGGCCGGTACAGATACGCAGTATTTT.

J is TRBJ1-1 and V is TRBV18; TRBD1 matches at 7 bases. This CDR3 region has 15 residues. The germline CDR1 and CDR2 sequences are KGHSH and LQKENI. V trimming: 4 bases; J trimming: 3 bases; junction bases outside the gene matches: 8. The CDR3 region is CASSRGGGADTEAFF. CDR3 DNA: TGTGCCAGCTCACGGGGAGGGGGCGCGGACACTGAAGCTTTCTTT.

This clonotype was counted many times. The chain combines TRBV28 with TRBJ2-5; tentative D call: TRBD2 (6 bases). CDR1 is MDHEN and CDR2 is SYDVKM in the germline V gene. The CDR3 is made up of 14 amino acids. Trimming cost V 7 bases and J 0 bases, with 12 bases left between them. The CDR3 region is CASKGGIHQETQYF. For the CDR3, the DNA is TGTGCCAGCAAGGGCGGGATCCACCAAGAGACCCAGTACTTC.

At least ten counts were recorded for this clonotype. This rearrangement joins TRBV27 to TRBJ1-1; D may be TRBD1 (5 bases). The CDR3 is 15 residues long. Germline V CDR1 and CDR2: MNHEY, SMNVEV (reference sequence). With 3 bases removed from V and 7 bases from J, the gap between germline ends came to 18 bases. The CDR3 region has the DNA TGTGCCAGCAGTTTCCGTCAGGGAGGGATCTTTGAAGCTTTCTTT. It codes for CASSFRQGGIFEAFF.

The table lists this clonotype with many counts. The chain carries TRBV12-3 or TRBV12-4 and TRBJ1-2; no reliable D call. The CDR3 is 13 residues long. The germline V and J ends were trimmed by 2 bases and 8 bases, with 12 bases remaining between them. The CDR3, as DNA: TGTGCCAGCAGTTTAAGGGAGGGCGCCGGCTACACCTTC. Amino acids: CASSLREGAGYTF.

This clonotype was detected ten times or more. The chain joins TRBV28 to TRBJ2-2; D is uncertain. V lost 3 bases and J lost 7, with 3 bases in between. Germline-derived CDR1 and CDR2 are MDHEN and SYDVKM. The CDR3 has 11 amino acids. The CDR3 sequence is CASSLNGELFF. The CDR3 DNA follows: TGTGCCAGCAGTTTGAACGGGGAGCTGTTTTTT.

This clonotype was counted many times. The chain recombines TRBV28 with TRBJ2-7; D is possibly TRBD1 (6 bases). V dropped 5 bases and J dropped 0 bases, with 17 bases sitting between them. Germline V gene sequence: CDR1 MDHEN, CDR2 SYDVKM. The CDR3 runs 16 residues. The CDR3 spells CASSPRRQGTSYEQYF. The CDR3 DNA is TGTGCCAGCAGTCCCCGTCGCCAGGGGACCTCCTACGAGCAGTACTTC.

This clonotype was seen many times. The CDR3 loop is CASSLTVSNSGNTIYF. The CDR3 DNA follows: TGCGCCAGCAGCTTGACAGTTTCAAACTCTGGAAACACCATATATTTT. The V and J genes are TRBV5-1 and TRBJ1-3; D not certain. V lost 1 base, J lost 0 bases, and 11 bases lay in between. Germline values: CDR1 SGHRS, CDR2 YFSETQ. The CDR3 consists of 16 residues.

The table lists this clonotype with a few counts. The CDR3 region has the DNA TGTGCCAGCAGCCCGCGGGGCCCCTACGAGCAGTACTTC. Its protein is CASSPRGPYEQYF. J is TRBJ2-7 and V is TRBV7-2; TRBD2 is a possible D gene (6 bases). This CDR3 has 13 residues. V was clipped by 5 bases and J by 2 bases, with 10 bases between them. Germline CDR1 reads SGHTA; CDR2 reads FQGNSA.

This sequence joins TRBV5-1 and TRBJ1-2; D is unresolved. Trimming shortened V by 9 bases and J by 5 bases, and 14 bases separated the two germline ends. Germline-derived CDR1 and CDR2 are SGHRS and YFSETQ. CDR3 size: 12 residues. CDR3 in DNA: TGCGCCACAGATAAGGGCGGATATGGCTACACCTTC. Encoded protein: CATDKGGYGYTF.

There are many counts of this clonotype. This chain uses TRBV11-2 with TRBJ2-7; D remains ambiguous. In germline, CDR1 is SGHAT, CDR2 FQNNGV. This CDR3 region has 15 residues. V dropped 0 bases and J dropped 7 bases, with 16 bases sitting between them. This CDR3 is CASSLEPRTGLEQYF. CDR3 in DNA: TGTGCCAGCAGCTTAGAACCCCGGACGGGCTTAGAGCAGTACTTC.

This clonotype rates as medium-sized. The chain links TRBV12-3 or TRBV12-4 to TRBJ1-5; 8 bases agree with TRBD1. Unmatched junction bases numbered 3, after V lost 5 bases and J lost 6 bases. The CDR3 contains 13 residues. CDR3 in amino acids: CASSGQGSQPQHF. CDR3 DNA sequence: TGTGCCAGCAGTGGACAGGGTTCTCAGCCCCAGCATTTT.

Ten or more counts support this clonotype. The chain links TRBV11-2 to TRBJ2-3; D perhaps matches TRBD2 (6 bases). With 5 bases removed from V and 3 bases from J, the gap between germline ends came to 12 bases. The CDR3 spans 14 residues. The germline V gene has CDR1 SGHAT and CDR2 FQNNGV. The CDR3 region is CASSHNGGTDTQYF. CDR3 nucleotide sequence: TGTGCCAGCAGCCATAACGGGGGAACAGATACGCAGTATTTT.

The chain couples TRBV7-8 to TRBJ2-3, with 10 positions matching TRBD2. The V gene's germline CDR1 is SGHVS and CDR2 FQNEAQ. The CDR3 covers 14 residues. The junction had 2 bases not matched to a gene; V was cut back by 2 bases and J by 6 bases. The CDR3 sequence: CASSLLAGVDTQYF. CDR3 sequence (DNA): TGTGCCAGCAGCTTACTAGCGGGGGTGGATACGCAGTATTTT. The full variable domain, its missing parts supplied by reference TRBV7-8 and TRBJ2-3, is GAGVSQSPRYKVAKRGQDVALRCDPISGHVSLFWYQQALGQGPEFLTYFQNEAQLDKSGLPSDRFFAERPEGSVSTLKIQRTQQEDSAVYLCASSLLAGVDTQYFGPGTRLTVL.

The CDR3 nucleotides read TGTGCCAGTAGTAAGGGGGTGGTAGCGACGAACACCGGGGAGCTGTTTTTT. It specifies CASSKGVVATNTGELFF. The chain couples TRBV19 to TRBJ2-2; perhaps TRBD1 as D (6 bases). The CDR3 runs 17 residues. With 4 bases removed from V and 0 bases from J, the gap between germline ends came to 15 bases. CDR1 and CDR2 (germline): LNHDA, SQIVND (reference sequence).

V usage is TRBV15 and J usage is TRBJ1-3; no clear D. CDR1 and CDR2 (germline): LNHNV, YYDKDF (reference sequence). V gave up 4 bases and J gave up 1 base, with 8 bases separating them. The CDR3 has 14 residues. The CDR3 reads CATSNQKSGNTIYF. In DNA, the CDR3 is TGTGCCACCAGCAATCAGAAATCTGGAAACACCATATATTTT.

This clonotype was observed at least ten times. J is TRBJ1-2 and V is TRBV30; D is unresolved. CDR1 GTSNPN and CDR2 SVGIG come from the germline V gene (reference sequence). This CDR3 is 11 amino acids long. V lost 3 bases, J lost 10 bases, and 12 bases lay in between. This CDR3 reads CAWSRGPAYTF. Here the CDR3 DNA reads TGTGCCTGGAGCCGCGGACCAGCCTACACCTTC.

This clonotype showed up just a few times. This sequence joins TRBV1 and TRBJ2-1; the table's D call, TRBD2, was not checked against the DNA. TRBV1 is an annotated pseudogene. This CDR3 contains 15 residues. The CDR3 region has the DNA TGCACCAGCAGCCAAGGACTAGCGGCTCTAAATGAGCAGTTCTTC. Its translation: CTSSQGLAALNEQFF.

This clonotype was detected many times. The V gene is TRBV7-2, the J gene TRBJ2-5; a weak D match, TRBD1 (6 bases). Trimming left V 2 bases short and J 7 bases short, with 23 bases between. Germline V lookup: CDR1 SGHTA, CDR2 FQGNSA. CDR3 length: 17 amino acids. CDR3 coding DNA: TGTGCCAGCAGCTTAAATCCCGGGACAAGGGGAGCAGGGACCCAGTACTTC. This gives the protein CASSLNPGTRGAGTQYF. Together with reference TRBV7-2 and TRBJ2-5, the CDR3 gives the full variable domain: GAGVSQSPSNKVTEKGKDVELRCDPISGHTALYWYRQSLGQGLEFLIYFQGNSAPDKSGLPSDRFSAERTGGSVSTLTIQRTQQEDSAVYLCASSLNPGTRGAGTQYFGPGTRLLVL.

The sample holds a few counts of this clonotype. V gene TRBV11-2 combines with J gene TRBJ1-2, with D perhaps matching TRBD1 (5 bases). The CDR3 has 15 residues. Germline CDR1 is SGHAT and CDR2 is FQNNGV. The V end lost 1 base, the J end lost 8 bases, and 17 bases lay between the germline ends. The chain's CDR3 is CASSLVGTGRIGYTF. As DNA, the CDR3 is TGTGCCAGCAGCTTAGTTGGGACTGGAAGGATCGGCTACACCTTC.

The chain links TRBV25-1 to TRBJ1-2; 10 bases are a match to TRBD1. The CDR3 contains 18 residues. Germline V lookup: CDR1 MGHDK, CDR2 SYGVNS. Trimming cost V 0 bases and J 3 bases; bases outside gene matches: 10. The CDR3: CASSEYMGQGMGHYGYTF. CDR3 nucleotides: TGTGCCAGCAGTGAATATATGGGACAGGGGATGGGTCACTATGGCTACACCTTC.

At least ten counts were recorded for this clonotype. The chain carries TRBV7-2 and TRBJ2-7; unclear D gene. Germline loops: CDR1 SGHTA, CDR2 FQGNSA. The V and J ends lost 5 bases and 1 base respectively, with 12 bases between them. The CDR3 has 14 residues. CDR3: CASSQLVGSYEQYF. In DNA form, the CDR3 reads TGTGCCAGCAGCCAACTTGTAGGTTCCTACGAGCAGTACTTC.

This clonotype has a count of ten or more. The chain is built from TRBV7-2 and TRBJ1-3; D might be TRBD1 (6 bases). With 4 bases removed from V and 0 bases from J, the gap between germline ends came to 16 bases. Germline assignment: CDR1 SGHTA and CDR2 FQGNSA. The CDR3 extends over 17 amino acids. In DNA, the CDR3 is TGTGCCAGCAGCTCCTACACAGGGCTGAGCTCTGGAAACACCATATATTTT. Translating gives CASSSYTGLSSGNTIYF.

Many counts were recorded for this clonotype. This chain joins TRBV28 and TRBJ1-2, with 8 bases identical to TRBD1. CDR1 MDHEN and CDR2 SYDVKM come from the germline V gene. The CDR3 covers 15 residues. The ends lost 6 bases at V and 4 bases at J; junction bases unmatched: 10. CDR3 nucleotide sequence: TGTGCCAGCAGCACCCGACAGGGGCCTTTCTATGGCTACACCTTC. It yields the protein CASSTRQGPFYGYTF.

This clonotype was seen ten or more times. This rearrangement joins TRBV10-2 to TRBJ1-1, with D maybe TRBD1 (6 bases). From germline, CDR1 is WSHSY and CDR2 SAAADI. The V end was cut by 6 bases, the J end by 3 bases, with 8 bases between. The CDR3 consists of 12 residues. DNA for the CDR3: TGCGCCAGCAGACCAGGGGACACTGAAGCTTTCTTT. It codes for CASRPGDTEAFF.

The sample holds many counts of this clonotype. The rearrangement joins TRBV11-2 to TRBJ2-7; TRBD2 matches 13 bases. Germline V CDR1 and CDR2: SGHAT, FQNNGV. Trimming took 5 bases from V and 7 from J; bases not matched to a gene: 5. The CDR3 is 14 amino acids. The CDR3 nucleotides read TGTGCCAGCAGCACCGGACTAGCGGGGGTTGAGCAGTACTTC. Encoded protein: CASSTGLAGVEQYF. Based on the CDR3 plus reference TRBV11-2 and TRBJ2-7, the full variable domain is EAGVAQSPRYKIIEKRQSVAFWCNPISGHATLYWYQQILGQGPKLLIQFQNNGVVDDSQLPKDRFSAERLKGVDSTLKIQPAKLEDSAVYLCASSTGLAGVEQYFGPGTRLTVT.

This clonotype was observed at least ten times. V gene TRBV30 combines with J gene TRBJ1-1; a possible D gene is TRBD1 (6 bases). The CDR3 has 14 amino acids. V lost 1 base and J 5 bases, leaving 14 bases between the germline ends. Germline values: CDR1 GTSNPN, CDR2 SVGIG (reference sequence). CDR3 sequence reads: CAWSARTVKTEAFF. CDR3 bases: TGTGCCTGGAGTGCGAGGACAGTTAAGACTGAAGCTTTCTTT. Full variable domain (rest looked up from reference TRBV30 and TRBJ1-1): SQTIHQWPATLVQPVGSPLSLECTVEGTSNPNLYWYRQAAGRGLQLLFYSVGIGQISSEVPQNLSASRPQDRQFILSSKKLLLSDSGFYLCAWSARTVKTEAFFGQGTRLTVV.

Ten or more counts support this clonotype. The gene calls are TRBV10-3 and TRBJ2-6, with D uncertain. With 7 bases removed from V and 0 bases from J, the gap between germline ends came to 4 bases. This CDR3 is 13 amino acids long. Per the germline V gene, CDR1 is ENHRY and CDR2 is SYGVKD. CDR3 loop: CAIKPSGANVLTF. In DNA form, the CDR3 reads TGTGCCATCAAGCCCTCTGGGGCCAACGTCCTGACTTTC.

This clonotype occurred many times. V and J are TRBV7-2 and TRBJ2-7; D is unclear. Germline CDR1 SGHTA, CDR2 FQGNSA. The CDR3 sequence is 15 residues long. V was clipped by 2 bases and J by 0 bases, with 11 bases between them. The CDR3 loop is CASSLSHASSYEQYF. The CDR3 DNA is TGTGCCAGCAGCTTAAGTCATGCCAGCTCCTACGAGCAGTACTTC.